The present entry profiles one T cell receptor (beta chain) with its context. This sample was included in a study of cytomegalovirus exposure and HLA in healthy donors. Measured with immunoSEQ multiplex PCR; TCRdb has only the in-frame clones, and not every one. This table holds about 170,000 clones, roughly 90% found once. The sequenced sample consisted of PBMCs. This receptor was obtained from a woman aged 25 to 39 in good health and CMV-seronegative.

The CDR3 coding sequence is TGTGCCAGCAGCTTAGCTGCGGACACCACCAGCAATCAGCCCCAGCATTTT. This gives the protein CASSLAADTTSNQPQHF. V is TRBV7-9 and J is TRBJ1-5, with D possibly matching TRBD1 (5 bases). Trimming shortened V by 0 bases and J by 1 base, and 13 bases separated the two germline ends. Per the germline V gene, CDR1 is SEHNR and CDR2 is FQNEAQ (reference sequence). The CDR3 has 17 amino acids.